This T cell receptor (beta chain) was observed in a study of cytomegalovirus exposure and HLA in healthy donors. Study-wide findings and caveats: Excluded were some V segments that proved indistinguishable, including TRBV6-2 and TRBV6-3.

Worth noting for this clone: The antigen is not known.

Primers for the PCR totalled 60 Vbeta and 13 Jbeta. Clones were read by immunoSEQ multiplex PCR, and TCRdb kept only the in-frame ones, dropping some. The profile shows 150,000 to 200,000 clones, 9.5% to 15% of them singletons. In germline, CDR1 is WNHNN, CDR2 SYGVQD (reference sequence). V shed 4 bases, J shed 4 bases, and the junction held 10 bases outside the gene matches. CDR3 size: 16 residues. The chain carries TRBV10-1 and TRBJ1-3, with 7 bases aligning to TRBD1. Sample: PBMCs. This clonotype was sampled from a man aged 45-65 years in good health and CMV-seropositive. The CDR3 coding sequence is TGCGCCAGCAGTGGACCTGGGACAGTTGGCGGAAACACCATATATTTT. As protein: CASSGPGTVGGNTIYF.